The clone carrying this T cell receptor (beta chain) has only a few counts. Its target is not known. TCRdb re-analysed the 5' RACE reads in MiXCR, keeping a single row per CDR3 protein. The sample includes some 340,000 distinct CDR3 sequences, roughly 4.3% of them seen just once. This CDR3 region has 15 residues. Trimming took 6 bases from V and 10 from J; bases not matched to a gene: 12. Germline values: CDR1 MNHEY, CDR2 SVGAGI. This sample is drawn from a study of T cells after yellow fever vaccination. Study conclusions and caveats: Among primary-vaccination clones, most reappeared after the booster, at approximately 97% for CD4 and roughly 88% for CD8.

The rearrangement joins TRBV6-5 to TRBJ1-6, with 7 nucleotides matching TRBD1. The clonotype was recovered from a man aged 18 to 35 who received the YFV17D yellow fever vaccine. This material consisted of PBMCs, taken 5 days after the yellow fever booster vaccination. The CDR3 sequence is CASRRSRDRDSPLHF. CDR3 nucleotides: TGTGCCAGCAGACGAAGCCGGGACAGAGACTCACCCCTCCACTTT.